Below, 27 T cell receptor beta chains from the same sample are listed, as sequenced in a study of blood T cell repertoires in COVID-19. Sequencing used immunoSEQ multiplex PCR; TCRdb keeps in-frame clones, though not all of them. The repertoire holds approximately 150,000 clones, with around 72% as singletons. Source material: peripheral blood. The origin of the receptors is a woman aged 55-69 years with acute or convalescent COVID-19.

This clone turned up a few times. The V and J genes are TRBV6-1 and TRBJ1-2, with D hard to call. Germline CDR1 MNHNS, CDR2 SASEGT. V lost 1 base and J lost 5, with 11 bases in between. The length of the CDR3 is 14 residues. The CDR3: CASSEGSKRYGYTF. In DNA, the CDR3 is TGTGCCAGCAGTGAAGGAAGCAAGCGATATGGCTACACCTTC.

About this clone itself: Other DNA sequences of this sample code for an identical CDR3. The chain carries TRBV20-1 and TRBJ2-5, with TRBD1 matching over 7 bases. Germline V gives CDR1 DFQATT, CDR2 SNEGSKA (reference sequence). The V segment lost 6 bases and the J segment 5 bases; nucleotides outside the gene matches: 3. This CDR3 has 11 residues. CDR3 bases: TGCAGTGCAGCCAGGGGGGAGACCCAGTACTTC. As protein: CSAARGETQYF.

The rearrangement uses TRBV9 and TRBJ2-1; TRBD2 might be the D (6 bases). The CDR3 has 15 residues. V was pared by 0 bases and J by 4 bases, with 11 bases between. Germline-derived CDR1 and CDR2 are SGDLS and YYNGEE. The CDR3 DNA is TGTGCCAGCAGCGTAGAGCCTAGCGCGTACAATGAGCAGTTCTTC. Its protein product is CASSVEPSAYNEQFF.

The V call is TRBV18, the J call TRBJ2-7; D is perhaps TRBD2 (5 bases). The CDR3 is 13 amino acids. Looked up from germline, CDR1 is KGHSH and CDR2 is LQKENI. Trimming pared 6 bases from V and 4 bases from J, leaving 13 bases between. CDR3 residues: CASSQDSLYEQYF. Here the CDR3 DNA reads TGTGCCAGCTCTCAGGACTCACTTTACGAGCAGTACTTC.

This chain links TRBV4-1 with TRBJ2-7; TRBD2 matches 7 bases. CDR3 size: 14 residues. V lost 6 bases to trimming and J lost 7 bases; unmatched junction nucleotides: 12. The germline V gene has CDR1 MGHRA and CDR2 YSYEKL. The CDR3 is CASRLGGRLGEQYF. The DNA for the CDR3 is TGCGCCAGCAGGCTTGGCGGGAGATTAGGGGAGCAGTACTTC.

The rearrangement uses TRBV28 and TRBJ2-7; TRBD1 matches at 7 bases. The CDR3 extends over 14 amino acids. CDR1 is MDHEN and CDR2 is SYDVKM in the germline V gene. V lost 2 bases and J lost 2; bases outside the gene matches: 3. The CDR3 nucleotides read TGTGCCAGCAGTTTACGGGACAGCACCTACGAGCAGTACTTC. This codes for CASSLRDSTYEQYF.

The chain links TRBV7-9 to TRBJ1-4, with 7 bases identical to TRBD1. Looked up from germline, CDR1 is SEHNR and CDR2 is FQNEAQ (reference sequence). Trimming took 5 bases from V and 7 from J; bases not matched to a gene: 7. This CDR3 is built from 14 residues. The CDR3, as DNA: TGTGCCAGCAGCCCTGACAGGGCGGGTGAAAAACTGTTTTTT. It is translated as CASSPDRAGEKLFF.

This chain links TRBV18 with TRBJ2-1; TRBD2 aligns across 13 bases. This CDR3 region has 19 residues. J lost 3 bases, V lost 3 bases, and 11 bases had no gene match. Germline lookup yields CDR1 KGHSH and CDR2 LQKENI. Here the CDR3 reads CASSPPGLAGLRGYNEQFF. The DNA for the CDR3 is TGTGCCAGCTCACCGCCGGGACTAGCGGGATTACGGGGCTACAATGAGCAGTTCTTC.

Here the CDR3 reads CASSPYRVGEKLFF. CDR3 nucleotide sequence: TGTGCCAGCAGCCCATACAGGGTCGGTGAAAAACTGTTTTTT. The genes are TRBV7-8 and TRBJ1-4, with D perhaps matching TRBD1 (6 bases). V was cut by 5 bases and J by 7 bases, with 14 bases left in between. The CDR3 is 14 amino acids. Looked up from germline, CDR1 is SGHVS and CDR2 is FQNEAQ. Full variable domain (missing parts from reference TRBV7-8 and TRBJ1-4): GAGVSQSPRYKVAKRGQDVALRCDPISGHVSLFWYQQALGQGPEFLTYFQNEAQLDKSGLPSDRFFAERPEGSVSTLKIQRTQQEDSAVYLCASSPYRVGEKLFFGSGTQLSVL.

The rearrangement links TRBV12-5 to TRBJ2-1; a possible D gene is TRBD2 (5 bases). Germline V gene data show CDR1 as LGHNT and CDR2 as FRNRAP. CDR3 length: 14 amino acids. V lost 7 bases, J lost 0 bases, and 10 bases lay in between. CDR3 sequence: CASAGVISYNEQFF. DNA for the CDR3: TGTGCTAGTGCCGGGGTGATCTCCTACAATGAGCAGTTCTTC.

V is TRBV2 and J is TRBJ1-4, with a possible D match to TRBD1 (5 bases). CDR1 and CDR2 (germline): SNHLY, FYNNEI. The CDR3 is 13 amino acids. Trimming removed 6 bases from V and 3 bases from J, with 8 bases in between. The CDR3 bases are TGTGCCAGCAGGCTACAGGCTAATGAAAAACTGTTTTTT. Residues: CASRLQANEKLFF. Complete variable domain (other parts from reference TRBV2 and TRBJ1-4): EPEVTQTPSHQVTQMGQEVILRCVPISNHLYFYWYRQILGQKVEFLVSFYNNEISEKSEIFDDQFSVERPDGSNFTLKIRSTKLEDSAMYFCASRLQANEKLFFGSGTQLSVL.

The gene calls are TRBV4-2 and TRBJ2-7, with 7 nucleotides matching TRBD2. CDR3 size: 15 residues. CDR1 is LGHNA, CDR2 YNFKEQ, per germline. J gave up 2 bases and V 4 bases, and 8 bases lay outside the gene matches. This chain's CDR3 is CASSPPGSGTYEQYF. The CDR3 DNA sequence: TGTGCCAGCAGCCCCCCAGGCAGCGGGACCTACGAGCAGTACTTC.

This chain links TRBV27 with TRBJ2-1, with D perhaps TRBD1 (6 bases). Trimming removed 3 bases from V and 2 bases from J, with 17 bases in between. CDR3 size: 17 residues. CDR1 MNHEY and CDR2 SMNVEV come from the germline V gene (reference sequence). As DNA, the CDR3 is TGTGCCAGCAGTTTTAGGGTAGGGGGTGGGACCTACAATGAGCAGTTCTTC. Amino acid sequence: CASSFRVGGGTYNEQFF.

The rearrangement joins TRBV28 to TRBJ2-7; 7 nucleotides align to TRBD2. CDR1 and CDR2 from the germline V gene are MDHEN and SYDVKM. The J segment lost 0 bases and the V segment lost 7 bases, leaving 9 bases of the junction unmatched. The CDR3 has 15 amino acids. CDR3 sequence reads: CASNPRGGSSYEQYF. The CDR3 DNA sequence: TGTGCCAGCAATCCCCGTGGCGGGAGCTCCTACGAGCAGTACTTC.

The CDR3 reads CASSLYLAGGILYEQFF. The CDR3 DNA reads TGTGCCAGCAGTTTGTACCTAGCGGGAGGTATCCTATATGAGCAGTTCTTC. The chain has TRBV28 and TRBJ2-1; 11 nucleotides match TRBD2. Germline values: CDR1 MDHEN, CDR2 SYDVKM. CDR3 length equals 17 residues. V lost 3 bases to trimming and J lost 8 bases; unmatched junction nucleotides: 12.

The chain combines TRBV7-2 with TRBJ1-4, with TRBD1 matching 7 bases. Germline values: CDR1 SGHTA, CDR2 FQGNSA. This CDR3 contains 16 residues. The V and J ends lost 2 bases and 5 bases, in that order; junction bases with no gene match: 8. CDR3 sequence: CASSLNRQGTNEKLFF. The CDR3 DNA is TGTGCCAGCAGCTTAAACCGACAGGGCACAAATGAAAAACTGTTTTTT. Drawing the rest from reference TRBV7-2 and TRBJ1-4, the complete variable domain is GAGVSQSPSNKVTEKGKDVELRCDPISGHTALYWYRQSLGQGLEFLIYFQGNSAPDKSGLPSDRFSAERTGGSVSTLTIQRTQQEDSAVYLCASSLNRQGTNEKLFFGSGTQLSVL.

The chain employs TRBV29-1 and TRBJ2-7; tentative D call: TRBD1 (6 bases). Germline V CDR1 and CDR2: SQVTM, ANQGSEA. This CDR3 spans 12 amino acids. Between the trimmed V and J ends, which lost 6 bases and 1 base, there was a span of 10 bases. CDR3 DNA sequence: TGCAGCGTGGCAGGACAGTCCTACGAGCAGTACTTC. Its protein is CSVAGQSYEQYF.

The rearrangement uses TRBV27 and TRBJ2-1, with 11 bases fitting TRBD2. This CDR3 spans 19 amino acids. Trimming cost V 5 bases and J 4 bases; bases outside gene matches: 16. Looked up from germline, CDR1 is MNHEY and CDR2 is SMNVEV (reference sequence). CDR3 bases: TGTGCCAGCAGTCTATTAGCGGGAGGGCCCGCGAAAGGATACAATGAGCAGTTCTTC. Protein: CASSLLAGGPAKGYNEQFF.

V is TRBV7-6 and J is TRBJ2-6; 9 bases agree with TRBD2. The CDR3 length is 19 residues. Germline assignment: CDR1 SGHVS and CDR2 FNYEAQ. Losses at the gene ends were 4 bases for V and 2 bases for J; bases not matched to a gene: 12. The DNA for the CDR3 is TGTGCCAGCAGCTCAGCGGGTAGCGGGAGCTGGGCTGGGGCCAACGTCCTGACTTTC. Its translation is CASSSAGSGSWAGANVLTF.

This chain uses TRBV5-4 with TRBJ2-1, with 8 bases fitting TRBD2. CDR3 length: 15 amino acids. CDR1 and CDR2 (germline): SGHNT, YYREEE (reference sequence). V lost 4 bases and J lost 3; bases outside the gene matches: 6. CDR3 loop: CASSGGGTDYNEQFF. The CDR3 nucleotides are TGTGCCAGCAGCGGCGGGGGGACTGACTACAATGAGCAGTTCTTC.

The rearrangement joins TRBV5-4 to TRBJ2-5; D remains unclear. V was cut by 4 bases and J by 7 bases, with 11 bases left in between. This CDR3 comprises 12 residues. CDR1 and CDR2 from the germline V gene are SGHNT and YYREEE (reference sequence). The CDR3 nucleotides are TGTGCCAGCAGCGCAGGTAGTGGGACCCAGTACTTC. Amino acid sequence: CASSAGSGTQYF.

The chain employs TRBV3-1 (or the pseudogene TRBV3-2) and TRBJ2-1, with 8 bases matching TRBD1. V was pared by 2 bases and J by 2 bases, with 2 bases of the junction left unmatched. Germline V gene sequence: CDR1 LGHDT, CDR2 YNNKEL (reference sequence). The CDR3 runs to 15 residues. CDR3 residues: CASSQTGGPYNEQFF. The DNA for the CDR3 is TGTGCCAGCAGCCAAACAGGGGGACCCTACAATGAGCAGTTCTTC.

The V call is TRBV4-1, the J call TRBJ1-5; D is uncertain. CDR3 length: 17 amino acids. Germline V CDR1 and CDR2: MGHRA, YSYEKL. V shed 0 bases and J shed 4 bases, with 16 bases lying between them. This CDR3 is CASSQEVRSPKNQPQHF. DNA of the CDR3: TGCGCCAGCAGCCAAGAGGTTCGGAGCCCTAAGAATCAGCCCCAGCATTTT.

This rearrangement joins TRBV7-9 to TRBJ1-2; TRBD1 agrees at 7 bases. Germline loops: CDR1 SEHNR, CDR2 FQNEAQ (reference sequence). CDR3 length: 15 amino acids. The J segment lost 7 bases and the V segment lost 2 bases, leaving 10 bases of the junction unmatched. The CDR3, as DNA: TGTGCCAGCAGCTTACCCATAGACAGGGCTTCTGGCTACACCTTC. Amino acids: CASSLPIDRASGYTF. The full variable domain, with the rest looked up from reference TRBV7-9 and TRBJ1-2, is DTGVSQNPRHKITKRGQNVTFRCDPISEHNRLYWYRQTLGQGPEFLTYFQNEAQLEKSRLLSDRFSAERPKGSFSTLEIQRTEQGDSAMYLCASSLPIDRASGYTFGSGTRLTVV.

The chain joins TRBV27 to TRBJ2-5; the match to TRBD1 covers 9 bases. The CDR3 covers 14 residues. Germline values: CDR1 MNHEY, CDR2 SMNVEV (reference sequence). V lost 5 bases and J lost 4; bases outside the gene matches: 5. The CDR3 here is CASSRTGARETQYF. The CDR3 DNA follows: TGTGCCAGCAGTCGGACAGGGGCGCGAGAGACCCAGTACTTC.

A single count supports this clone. The CDR3 loop is CASSAGTALDGYTF. The CDR3 DNA reads as TGCGCCAGCAGCGCCGGGACAGCCCTCGATGGCTACACCTTC. The V and J genes are TRBV5-1 and TRBJ1-2; 7 bases agree with TRBD1. After removal of 4 bases from V and 6 bases from J, the junction contained 9 bases not matched to a gene. Germline CDR1 SGHRS, CDR2 YFSETQ. CDR3 length: 14 residues.

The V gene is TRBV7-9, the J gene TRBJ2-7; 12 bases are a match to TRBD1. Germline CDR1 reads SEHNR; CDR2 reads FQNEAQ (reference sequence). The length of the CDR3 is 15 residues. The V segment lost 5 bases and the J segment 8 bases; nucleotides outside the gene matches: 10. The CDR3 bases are TGTGCCAGCAGCGCGGGGCCGGGACAGGGGGCTCAGCAGTACTTC. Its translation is CASSAGPGQGAQQYF. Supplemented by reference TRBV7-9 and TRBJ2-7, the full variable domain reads DTGVSQNPRHKITKRGQNVTFRCDPISEHNRLYWYRQTLGQGPEFLTYFQNEAQLEKSRLLSDRFSAERPKGSFSTLEIQRTEQGDSAMYLCASSAGPGQGAQQYFGPGTRLTVT.